This is a list of T cell receptor beta chains from one sample in a study of shared clonotypes between healthy human individuals. Here immunoSEQ multiplex PCR was the method, and the copy in TCRdb shows in-frame clones only, minus some. This sample has about 2 million clones, with about 95% found just once. Sequenced input: naive CD8+ T cells sorted from blood. These receptors were obtained from a man in his late teens or twenties in good health. Both conserved end residues are part of each CDR3. The D gene is left open where the match is weak. Where a row states a size, it is once, few, many or the class of an expanded clone; other rows omit it.

V gene	clone size	D gene	J gene	CDR3 protein	CDR3 DNA
TRBV5-6	.	.	TRBJ2-7	CASSLEGAGSSFYEQYF	TGTGCCAGCAGCTTGGAGGGAGCTGGGAGCTCCTTTTACGAGCAGTACTTC
TRBV1	.	.	TRBJ1-5	CTSSQRQGRGNQPQHF	TGCACCAGCAGCCAAAGGCAGGGACGGGGCAATCAGCCCCAGCATTTT
TRBV7-8	.	TRBD1	TRBJ2-7	CASSSRDRNYEQYF	TGTGCCAGCAGCTCCCGGGACAGAAACTACGAGCAGTACTTC
TRBV5-4	.	.	TRBJ1-2	CASSLGLGEGYGYTF	TGTGCCAGCAGCTTGGGTTTAGGGGAGGGCTATGGCTACACCTTC
TRBV5-8	.	.	TRBJ1-1	CASSLSFSTEAFF	TGTGCCAGCAGCTTGAGCTTCTCCACTGAAGCTTTCTTT
TRBV6-1	once	.	TRBJ2-1	CASSENPRTYSYNEQFF	TGTGCCAGCAGTGAAAATCCGAGGACATACTCCTACAATGAGCAGTTCTTC
TRBV13	.	.	TRBJ2-1	CASSFTSLSEQFF	TGTGCCAGCAGCTTTACTAGCTTATCTGAGCAGTTCTTC
TRBV28	.	TRBD1	TRBJ1-2	CASSPPGQGSHGYTF	TGTGCCAGCAGTCCCCCGGGACAGGGATCCCATGGCTACACCTTC
TRBV5-1	.	TRBD2	TRBJ2-1	CASQERGNEQFF	TGCGCCAGCCAGGAGCGGGGCAATGAGCAGTTCTTC
TRBV4-1	.	TRBD1	TRBJ2-7	CASSQRAGGYEQYF	TGCGCCAGCAGCCAAAGGGCAGGGGGCTACGAGCAGTACTTC
TRBV5-1	.	.	TRBJ1-1	CASSSGIMNTEAFF	TGCGCCAGCAGCAGCGGTATCATGAACACTGAAGCTTTCTTT
TRBV27	.	.	TRBJ1-6	CASSLLGETNSPLHF	TGTGCCAGCAGTTTATTGGGGGAGACGAATTCACCCCTCCACTTT
TRBV4-3	.	.	TRBJ1-4	CASSQRWAQQGTGKGNEKLFF	TGCGCCAGCAGCCAGAGATGGGCCCAACAGGGTACGGGGAAGGGGAATGAAAAACTGTTTTTT
TRBV5-1	.	.	TRBJ1-1	CASSLAGEAFF	TGCGCCAGCAGCTTGGCAGGTGAAGCTTTCTTT
TRBV9	once	.	TRBJ2-1	CASSVGGDEQFF	TGTGCCAGCAGCGTAGGGGGAGACGAGCAGTTCTTC
TRBV10-1	few	.	TRBJ2-2	CASRDTNTGELFF	TGCGCCAGCCGGGACACCAACACCGGGGAGCTGTTTTTT
TRBV13	.	.	TRBJ2-1	CASTLQGTRDEQFF	TGTGCCAGCACCCTACAGGGTACGAGGGATGAGCAGTTCTTC
TRBV6-5	.	.	TRBJ2-5	CASSPEDQETQYF	TGTGCCAGCAGTCCCGAGGACCAAGAGACCCAGTACTTC
TRBV27	.	TRBD1	TRBJ1-5	CASSLTGESNQPQHF	TGTGCCAGCAGCTTGACAGGGGAAAGCAATCAGCCCCAGCATTTT
TRBV5-6	.	TRBD1	TRBJ1-6	CASSLGTGDHYNSPLHF	TGTGCCAGCAGCTTGGGGACAGGGGACCACTATAATTCACCCCTCCACTTT
TRBV6-6	.	TRBD1	TRBJ2-7	CASSYSTGQNYEQYF	TGTGCCAGCAGTTATTCCACGGGACAGAATTACGAGCAGTACTTC
TRBV7-6	.	.	TRBJ1-1	CASSLGAEGRTEAFF	TGTGCCAGCAGCTTAGGGGCCGAGGGGCGGACTGAAGCTTTCTTT
TRBV7-6	.	TRBD2	TRBJ2-7	CASSPTRPAGETMPYEQYF	TGTGCCAGCAGCCCCACTCGTCCAGCGGGAGAGACAATGCCCTACGAGCAGTACTTC
TRBV5-4	.	.	TRBJ2-7	CASSLVLGEEQYF	TGTGCCAGCAGCTTGGTATTGGGAGAGGAGCAGTACTTC
TRBV11-2	.	.	TRBJ1-1	CASRGLGSFSVTEAFF	TGTGCCAGCAGGGGGTTGGGCTCTTTTAGTGTCACTGAAGCTTTCTTT
TRBV4-3	.	.	TRBJ2-7	CASSQSTGYEQYF	TGCGCCAGCAGCCAGTCGACGGGCTACGAGCAGTACTTC
TRBV6-5	.	TRBD2	TRBJ2-1	CASSPTSGGVGEQFF	TGTGCCAGCAGTCCGACTAGCGGGGGGGTAGGTGAGCAGTTCTTC
TRBV29-1	.	TRBD2	TRBJ2-3	CSVELAGVRIDTQYF	TGCAGCGTTGAGCTAGCGGGAGTTCGTATAGATACGCAGTATTTT
TRBV5-6	.	.	TRBJ2-7	CASSFSAGYEQYF	TGTGCCAGCAGCTTCTCAGCGGGCTACGAGCAGTACTTC
TRBV27	.	TRBD1	TRBJ2-1	CASSASRDRGYNEQFF	TGTGCCAGCAGTGCCTCCCGGGACAGGGGGTACAATGAGCAGTTCTTC
TRBV6-1	.	TRBD2	TRBJ2-7	CAGGLAARGYEQYF	TGTGCCGGGGGACTAGCGGCTAGGGGATACGAGCAGTACTTC
TRBV11-2	.	.	TRBJ1-1	CASSSSYGLNTEAFF	TGTGCCAGCAGCTCCTCGTACGGACTGAACACTGAAGCTTTCTTT
TRBV13	few	.	TRBJ1-2	CASSSESLSSYGYTF	TGTGCCAGCAGCTCCGAGTCCCTTTCCAGCTATGGCTACACCTTC
TRBV4-1	.	.	TRBJ1-1	CASSQGGATNTEAFF	TGCGCCAGCAGCCAAGGGGGAGCGACGAACACTGAAGCTTTCTTT
TRBV30	.	.	TRBJ2-1	CAWSVVDEQFF	TGTGCCTGGAGTGTGGTGGATGAGCAGTTCTTC
TRBV5-4	.	.	TRBJ2-7	CASGSGLDDSYEQYF	TGTGCCAGCGGCTCTGGGCTCGATGACTCCTACGAGCAGTACTTC
TRBV19	.	TRBD1	TRBJ1-1	CASSIEGTGGHTEAFF	TGTGCCAGTAGTATAGAAGGGACAGGGGGGCACACTGAAGCTTTCTTT
TRBV27	.	TRBD2	TRBJ2-5	CASSPGGGEETQYF	TGTGCCAGCAGTCCCGGGGGGGGCGAGGAGACCCAGTACTTC
TRBV7-9	.	.	TRBJ2-1	CASSPVGEQFF	TGTGCCAGCAGCCCCGTGGGGGAGCAGTTCTTC
TRBV11-2	.	TRBD1	TRBJ2-7	CASSPGTGNEQYF	TGTGCCAGCAGCCCTGGGACAGGGAACGAGCAGTACTTC
TRBV9	.	.	TRBJ2-2	CASSVTLTVANTGELFF	TGTGCCAGCAGCGTAACCCTGACGGTTGCGAACACCGGGGAGCTGTTTTTT
TRBV7-9	once	.	TRBJ1-4	CASSPPSEDLFEKLFF	TGTGCCAGCAGCCCACCTTCGGAGGACCTATTCGAAAAACTGTTTTTT
TRBV5-4	.	TRBD2	TRBJ2-5	CASSLEFGGETQYF	TGTGCCAGCAGCTTGGAGTTCGGGGGGGAGACCCAGTACTTC
TRBV4-3	.	TRBD2	TRBJ2-7	CASSQVLAEDYEQYF	TGCGCCAGCAGCCAAGTCCTAGCGGAAGACTACGAGCAGTACTTC
TRBV2	once	.	TRBJ2-5	CASSELEASRLETQYF	TGTGCCAGCAGTGAACTAGAGGCCTCCAGGTTGGAGACCCAGTACTTC
TRBV30	.	TRBD2	TRBJ2-4	CAWSGGTTIQYF	TGTGCCTGGAGTGGCGGGACTACCATTCAGTACTTC
TRBV7-9	.	TRBD1	TRBJ2-7	CASSLEGQGYEQYF	TGTGCCAGCAGCTTAGAGGGACAGGGCTACGAGCAGTACTTC
TRBV28	.	.	TRBJ1-5	CASSDKGTNQPQHF	TGTGCCAGCAGCGACAAAGGGACCAATCAGCCCCAGCATTTT
TRBV15	once	TRBD2	TRBJ2-7	CATSWGGAYEQYF	TGTGCCACCTCATGGGGGGGGGCCTACGAGCAGTACTTC
TRBV13	.	.	TRBJ2-2	CASLSRRRELFF	TGTGCCAGCCTCTCCCGGCGGCGGGAGCTGTTTTTT
TRBV11-2	.	TRBD2	TRBJ2-1	CASSHRWASGDRNEQFF	TGTGCCAGCAGTCACAGGTGGGCTAGCGGGGATAGGAATGAGCAGTTCTTC